This T cell receptor beta chain came from a study of cytomegalovirus exposure and HLA in healthy donors. Study overall: Around 77% of approximately 400 genotyped donors fell in the Caucasian-associated ancestry cluster. Study observations and caveats: Earlier findings revealed that most TCR beta V segments proved productive either about 90% or about 30% of the time. Indistinguishability led to the exclusion of some V segments, TRBV6-2 and TRBV6-3 included.

Trimming cost V 4 bases and J 2 bases; bases outside gene matches: 10. The CDR3 has 16 residues. CDR1 LNHDA and CDR2 SQIVND come from the germline V gene (reference sequence). Regarding this clone: The antigen remains undetermined.

It was with 60 Vbeta and 13 Jbeta primers that the PCR ran. Sequenced by immunoSEQ multiplex PCR; TCRdb stores in-frame clones only, minus some. The sample holds 200,000 or so clones, about nine tenths seen once. Sequenced material: PBMCs. The chain carries TRBV19 and TRBJ2-7, with 8 bases aligning to TRBD1. The sequence was collected from a man younger than 45 in good health and CMV-seronegative. CDR3 residues: CASSTPRDRRTYEQYF. The CDR3 nucleotides are TGTGCCAGTAGTACCCCCCGGGACAGGAGGACCTACGAGCAGTACTTC.